The 30 T cell receptor beta chains below all came from one sample that was sequenced in a study of tumor-infiltrating lymphocytes in primary liver carcinoma. Germline DNA was also extracted, with blood RNA taken from unsorted whole blood. TCR beta cDNA was reverse-transcribed from roughly 520 ng of total RNA. The reaction used a constant-region primer and ProtoScript II reverse transcriptase. Sequencing libraries for TCR beta derived from three nested multiplex PCR rounds that used slightly modified ARM-PCR. A C-beta reverse primer was combined with TRBV1-TRBV30 forward primers in the first two PCR rounds, and each round had 10 cycles. TCRdb redid the calling of the multiplex PCR reads with MiXCR, one entry per CDR3 protein. Among about 350,000 distinct CDR3 sequences listed, around three fifths were seen once. Sequences were obtained from peripheral blood. These receptors were taken from a man aged 40-55 years with primary liver carcinoma and hepatitis B virus infection.

With respect to this clonotype: A clone one base away is much larger, so this may be a read error. The gene calls are TRBV29-1 and TRBJ1-1; D unclear. V lost 5 bases and J 1 base, leaving 14 bases between the germline ends. The CDR3 has 14 amino acids. Germline values: CDR1 SQVTM, CDR2 ANQGSEA. CDR3 coding DNA: TGCAGCGTTTCTCGACATGTGAAGAACACTGAAGCTTTCTTT. This translates into CSVSRHVKNTEAFF.

The chain joins TRBV7-9 to TRBJ2-2; the D is unclear. The CDR3 covers 12 residues. CDR1 and CDR2 from the germline V gene are SEHNR and FQNEAQ (reference sequence). Trimming pared 4 bases from V and 7 bases from J, leaving 7 bases between. The DNA of the CDR3 is TGTGCCAGCAGCTCGGAAATCGGGGAGCTGTTTTTT. This gives the protein CASSSEIGELFF.

Notes on this clonotype: The junction does not match germline at one end; this may be a read error. The genes are TRBV11-2 and TRBJ2-2; possible D gene TRBD2, 6 bases. The CDR3 consists of 14 residues. The V gene's germline CDR1 is SGHAT and CDR2 FQNNGV. The CDR3 DNA sequence: TGTGCCGGCAGTCGCCGGGGGAACACAGGGGAGCTGTTTTTT. Translating gives CAGSRRGNTGELFF.

As concerns this clonotype: The junction departs from the called germline gene at one end, perhaps through a read error. The chain carries TRBV24-1 and TRBJ2-1; TRBD2 is a possible D gene (5 bases). CDR1 is KGHDR, CDR2 SFDVKD, per germline. This CDR3 contains 17 residues. The chain's CDR3 is CATSDNEGVVAYNERFF. The CDR3 coding sequence is TGTGCCACCAGTGATAATGAGGGCGTCGTCGCCTACAATGAGCGGTTCTTC.

The chain uses TRBV5-6 and TRBJ2-3; TRBD1 might be the D (5 bases). Germline V gene sequence: CDR1 SGHDT, CDR2 YYEEEE. The CDR3 sequence is 12 residues long. With 5 bases removed from V and 4 bases from J, the gap between germline ends came to 8 bases. The CDR3 DNA reads as TGTGCCAGCAGGATAGGGGCAGATACGCAGTATTTT. Translated: CASRIGADTQYF.

A few counts support this clonotype. This chain links TRBV12-3 or TRBV12-4 with TRBJ1-1; 8 positions agree with TRBD1. The junction had 14 bases not matched to a gene; V was cut back by 4 bases and J by 4 bases. This CDR3 has 17 amino acids. Here the CDR3 DNA reads TGTGCCAGCAGTTCCTTAACCGGGACAGGTGGGAGCACTGAAGCTTTCTTT. Residues: CASSSLTGTGGSTEAFF.

Note on this clonotype: This could be a read error, since a much larger clone is one nucleotide away. The chain uses TRBV6-2 or TRBV6-3 and TRBJ2-6; D is perhaps TRBD1 (6 bases). The CDR3 runs 15 residues. Germline V gene lookup returns CDR1 MNHEY and CDR2 SVGEGT. The CDR3: CASRPRGSGANGLTF. CDR3 coding DNA: TGTGCCAGCAGGCCCAGGGGATCTGGGGCCAACGGCCTGACTTTC.

This clonotype showed up just a few times. The V call is TRBV5-6, the J call TRBJ1-6, with a possible D match to TRBD1 (5 bases). The V gene's germline CDR1 is SGHDT and CDR2 YYEEEE. The CDR3 extends over 13 amino acids. Trimming shortened V by 3 bases and J by 9 bases, and 10 bases separated the two germline ends. The CDR3 nucleotides read TGTGCCAGCAGCTGGGGCCAGGGTTCACCCCTCCACTTT. Translation: CASSWGQGSPLHF. Full variable domain (remainder filled in from reference TRBV5-6 and TRBJ1-6): DAGVTQSPTHLIKTRGQQVTLRCSPKSGHDTVSWYQQALGQGPQFIFQYYEEEERQRGNFPDRFSGHQFPNYSSELNVNALLLGDSALYLCASSWGQGSPLHFGNGTRLTVT.

For this clonotype: The junction does not match germline at one end; this may be a read error. CDR3 coding DNA: TGTGCTAGCAGCTCCTGGGCCTACGAGCAGTACTTC. This codes for CASSSWAYEQYF. The rearrangement joins TRBV11-1 to TRBJ2-7; D remains ambiguous. CDR1 and CDR2 (germline): SGHAT, FQDESV (reference sequence). This CDR3 region has 12 residues. The entire variable domain, with the rest obtained from reference TRBV11-1 and TRBJ2-7, is as follows: EAEVAQSPRYKITEKSQAVAFWCDPISGHATLYWYRQILGQGPELLVQFQDESVVDDSQLPKDRFSAERLKGVDSTLKIQPAELGDSAMYLCASSSWAYEQYFGPGTRLTVT.

This clonotype was observed at least ten times. This chain links TRBV4-1 with TRBJ2-5, with TRBD1 matching 10 bases. Germline V gene data show CDR1 as MGHRA and CDR2 as YSYEKL. The CDR3 runs to 15 residues. The ends lost 4 bases at V and 4 bases at J; junction bases unmatched: 6. This chain's CDR3 is CASSLGTGEVETQYF. In DNA form, the CDR3 reads TGCGCCAGCAGCCTGGGGACAGGGGAGGTAGAGACCCAGTACTTC.

Of note for this clonotype: One base away lies a much larger clone, so this may be a sequencing read error. V gene TRBV6-6 combines with J gene TRBJ2-1; D perhaps matches TRBD2 (6 bases). The CDR3 extends over 13 amino acids. Germline V gene data show CDR1 as MNHNY and CDR2 as SVGAGI (reference sequence). CDR3 protein: CAGSQGLFNEQFF. The DNA for the CDR3 is TGTGCCGGCAGCCAGGGACTGTTCAATGAGCAGTTCTTC.

This clonotype appeared a single time. A much more abundant neighbour one base away suggests this may be a read error. This is likely a read error, given that the CDR3 carries no conserved phenylalanine or tryptophan at its end. This rearrangement joins TRBV6-6 to TRBJ2-5; maybe TRBD2 (5 bases). Germline CDR1 is MNHNY and CDR2 is SVGAGI (reference sequence). This CDR3 has 14 amino acids. With 1 base removed from V and 2 bases from J, the gap between germline ends came to 8 bases. CDR3 protein: CASSYLGEQETQYL. The CDR3, as DNA: TGTGCCAGCAGTTACTTGGGAGAACAAGAGACCCAGTACTTA.

Points on this clonotype: A much larger clone differs from this one at a single base, so this may be a read error. The chain combines TRBV6-5 with TRBJ2-3, with D possibly TRBD2 on 6 matching bases. The CDR3 covers 15 residues. CDR1 and CDR2 (germline): MNHEY, SVGAGI. CDR3 sequence reads: CANSYAGLASDTQYF. The CDR3 DNA reads TGTGCCAACAGTTACGCCGGCCTAGCGTCAGATACGCAGTATTTT.

This clonotype was seen once. The germline gene is not matched at one end of the junction; a read error may be the cause. J is TRBJ2-1 and V is TRBV11-2; D not certain. Looked up from germline, CDR1 is SGHAT and CDR2 is FQNNGV. The CDR3 runs to 15 residues. CDR3 DNA: TGTGCCAGCAGCTTAGACGTGAGACGGGTGAATGAGCAGCTCTTC. The encoded protein is CASSLDVRRVNEQLF. The complete variable domain, with remaining parts taken from reference TRBV11-2 and TRBJ2-1, reads EAGVAQSPRYKIIEKRQSVAFWCNPISGHATLYWYQQILGQGPKLLIQFQNNGVVDDSQLPKDRFSAERLKGVDSTLKIQPAKLEDSAVYLCASSLDVRRVNEQLFGPGTRLTVL.

This clonotype was detected a few times. The rearrangement links TRBV12-5 to TRBJ2-3, with TRBD1 as a possible D gene (6 bases). There are 14 residues in the CDR3. CDR1 and CDR2 (germline): LGHNT, FRNRAP. The V end was cut by 2 bases, the J end by 2 bases, with 8 bases between. This CDR3 reads CASGLTGITDTQYF. The CDR3 nucleotides are TGTGCTAGTGGTTTGACAGGGATCACAGATACGCAGTATTTT. The entire variable domain, with the rest obtained from reference TRBV12-5 and TRBJ2-3, is as follows: DARVTQTPRHKVTEMGQEVTMRCQPILGHNTVFWYRQTMMQGLELLAYFRNRAPLDDSGMPKDRFSAEMPDATLATLKIQPSEPRDSAVYFCASGLTGITDTQYFGPGTRLTVL.

About this clonotype: This clone may be a read error of a much larger clone one base away. CDR3 sequence reads: CAMSGLAGSREQYF. CDR3 bases: TGTGCCATGAGTGGACTAGCGGGCAGTCGCGAGCAGTACTTC. The chain employs TRBV10-3 and TRBJ2-7, with 11 bases identical to TRBD2. Looked up from germline, CDR1 is ENHRY and CDR2 is SYGVKD. This CDR3 has 14 residues.

This clonotype has a count of ten or more. The CDR3: CACMDQREVDTQYF. CDR3 DNA sequence: TGTGCCTGTATGGATCAGCGGGAGGTAGATACGCAGTATTTT. J is TRBJ2-3 and V is TRBV6-2 or TRBV6-3; 9 bases line up with TRBD2. CDR1 is MNHEY, CDR2 SVGEGT, per germline. The V and J ends lost 11 bases and 5 bases, in that order; junction bases with no gene match: 11. CDR3 length equals 14 residues.

A remark on this clonotype: One end of the junction is discordant with germline, which a read error may explain. The CDR3 bases are TGTGCCGGCAGCTTAGAAATTCAAGAGACTCAGTACTTC. Amino acid sequence: CAGSLEIQETQYF. J is TRBJ2-5 and V is TRBV11-2; D is uncertain. Germline CDR1 SGHAT, CDR2 FQNNGV. There are 13 residues in the CDR3.

There are a few counts of this clonotype. This rearrangement joins TRBV5-1 to TRBJ2-7, with no clear D. Deletions cut 4 bases from V and 4 bases from J, with 12 bases between. From germline, CDR1 is SGHRS and CDR2 YFSETQ. The CDR3 has 13 amino acids. Written as DNA, the CDR3 is TGCGCCAGCAGCCCGGACGGTTTTTACGAGCAGTACTTC. Protein: CASSPDGFYEQYF. The full variable domain, its missing parts supplied by reference TRBV5-1 and TRBJ2-7, is KAGVTQTPRYLIKTRGQQVTLSCSPISGHRSVSWYQQTPGQGLQFLFEYFSETQRNKGNFPGRFSGRQFSNSRSEMNVSTLELGDSALYLCASSPDGFYEQYFGPGTRLTVT.

This chain links TRBV5-4 with TRBJ2-3, with TRBD2 as a possible D gene (6 bases). The germline V gene encodes CDR1 SGHNT and CDR2 YYREEE (reference sequence). This CDR3 region has 15 residues. V gave up 1 base and J gave up 2 bases, with 11 bases separating them. The CDR3 reads CASSLRRGHTDTQYF. In DNA, the CDR3 is TGTGCCAGCAGCTTGCGGCGGGGCCACACAGATACGCAGTATTTT.

In regard to this clonotype: The junction departs from germline at one end; a sequencing error may be responsible. The V gene is TRBV11-2, the J gene TRBJ2-1; 10 positions match TRBD1. The CDR3 spans 14 residues. Germline CDR1 reads SGHAT; CDR2 reads FQNNGV. DNA for the CDR3: TGTGCCAGCAGCCCTGAGACAGGGGGCGATGAGCAGTCCTTC. Amino acids: CASSPETGGDEQSF.

This clonotype was observed at least ten times. The chain is built from TRBV11-2 and TRBJ2-4; D perhaps matches TRBD2 (6 bases). The germline V and J ends were trimmed by 1 base and 1 base, with 14 bases remaining between them. The germline CDR1 and CDR2 sequences are SGHAT and FQNNGV. This CDR3 region has 17 residues. DNA of the CDR3: TGTGCCAGCAGCTTAGGGGCGGGGTTTGAGGCCAAAAACATTCAGTACTTC. It is translated as CASSLGAGFEAKNIQYF.

At least ten counts were recorded for this clonotype. The DNA of the CDR3 is TGTGCCAGCAGTTACACCAGCGGGAACCCCTACGAGCAGTACTTC. Its protein is CASSYTSGNPYEQYF. The genes are TRBV6-5 and TRBJ2-7; 7 bases are a match to TRBD2. CDR3 size: 15 residues. Trimming cost V 2 bases and J 2 bases; bases outside gene matches: 6. Germline loops: CDR1 MNHEY, CDR2 SVGAGI.

The chain joins TRBV5-5 to TRBJ2-3; D is undetermined. The CDR3 is 14 residues long. Germline assignment: CDR1 SGHKS and CDR2 YYEKEE (reference sequence). V lost 2 bases, J lost 2 bases, and 9 bases lay in between. This chain's CDR3 is CASSLEQLTDTQYF. The CDR3 region has the DNA TGTGCCAGCAGCTTAGAACAGCTCACAGATACGCAGTATTTT.

For this clonotype: One junction end does not reproduce the germline sequence, and a read error may be involved. The chain employs TRBV11-2 and TRBJ2-5; D is undetermined. The CDR3 is made up of 13 amino acids. Germline-derived CDR1 and CDR2 are SGHAT and FQNNGV. CDR3 DNA: TGTGCCAGCAGCCCTCTTATCGGCGAGACTCAGTACTTC. Amino acid sequence: CASSPLIGETQYF.

The chain is built from TRBV7-8 and TRBJ2-5; possible D gene TRBD1, 5 bases. Germline CDR1 reads SGHVS; CDR2 reads FQNEAQ. CDR3 length: 13 residues. V dropped 5 bases and J dropped 3 bases, with 10 bases sitting between them. CDR3 sequence: CASSVDSKETQYF. The CDR3 DNA is TGTGCCAGCAGCGTAGACAGTAAAGAGACCCAGTACTTC. Full variable domain (remainder filled in from reference TRBV7-8 and TRBJ2-5): GAGVSQSPRYKVAKRGQDVALRCDPISGHVSLFWYQQALGQGPEFLTYFQNEAQLDKSGLPSDRFFAERPEGSVSTLKIQRTQQEDSAVYLCASSVDSKETQYFGPGTRLLVL.

On this clonotype itself: As the CDR3 is not closed by the conserved phenylalanine or tryptophan, this likely results from a read error. The V gene is TRBV11-2, the J gene TRBJ2-3; D is unclear. Trimming cost V 10 bases and J 3 bases, with 17 bases left between them. Germline assignment: CDR1 SGHAT and CDR2 FQNNGV. The CDR3 sequence is 14 residues long. CDR3 DNA sequence: TGTGCCATAAGCCCCCGGGCAGTTACAGATACGCAGTATCTT. It specifies CAISPRAVTDTQYL.

As to this clonotype: A read error may explain this, as a much larger clone is one base away. V gene TRBV6-2 or TRBV6-3 combines with J gene TRBJ2-5, with a possible D match to TRBD1 (5 bases). The CDR3 totals 19 residues. The V gene's germline CDR1 is MNHEY and CDR2 SVGEGT. As DNA, the CDR3 is TGTGGCACCTTAATCCGACCCGCCCAACGGAGACAGCTCCAAGAGACCCAGTACTTC. Its translation is CGTLIRPAQRRQLQETQYF.

Note on this clonotype: A read error may explain this, as a much larger clone is one base away. The chain uses TRBV6-6 and TRBJ2-6; D is ambiguous. Germline V gives CDR1 MNHNY, CDR2 SVGAGI (reference sequence). The CDR3 totals 15 residues. V was shortened by 4 bases and J by 1 base, with 8 bases between the two germline ends. Here the CDR3 reads CASSWMDSGANVLTF. CDR3 coding DNA: TGTGCCAGCAGTTGGATGGATTCTGGGGCCAACGTCCTGACTTTC.

As for this clonotype: The CDR3 does not close with the conserved phenylalanine or tryptophan, likely indicating a read error. The V call is TRBV6-2 or TRBV6-3, the J call TRBJ1-5; no clear D. Per germline, CDR1 MNHEY and CDR2 SVGEGT. V lost 7 bases and J 7 bases, leaving 14 bases between the germline ends. The CDR3 spans 13 residues. CDR3 amino acids: CASMSVTLQPQHL. Here the CDR3 DNA reads TGTGCCAGCATGTCGGTGACGCTACAGCCCCAGCATTTA.